This T cell receptor (beta chain) came from a study of early T cells in non-severe SARS-CoV-2 infection. Study results and limitations: Comparison of clonotypes with VDJdb favored anti-spike CD8 responses while missing private and CD4 specificities.

The length of the CDR3 is 17 residues. The germline V gene encodes CDR1 LNHDA and CDR2 SQIVND (reference sequence). The V and J ends lost 0 bases and 6 bases respectively, with 18 bases between them. Attachment of unique molecular identifiers to individual cDNA molecules was performed. TCRdb redid the calling of the 5' RACE reads with MiXCR, one entry per CDR3 protein. The sample lists 15,000 to 20,000 distinct CDR3 sequences, about 4.8% occurring once. This clonotype was counted at least ten times. Its antigen remains unidentified. The V call is TRBV19, the J call TRBJ1-5; D perhaps matches TRBD1 (6 bases). The TCR comes from an adult who was a healthcare worker with PCR-confirmed SARS-CoV-2 infection or an uninfected control (not recorded which). Material for sequencing was whole blood. The CDR3 sequence is CASSIDNNRVFTQPQHF. CDR3 nucleotide sequence: TGTGCCAGTAGTATAGATAATAACAGGGTATTTACTCAGCCCCAGCATTTT.